A selection of T cell receptor beta chains follows, all from one sample in a study of T cells in Graves' hyperthyroidism and ophthalmopathy. TCRdb re-called the multiplex PCR reads through MiXCR, storing one row per CDR3 protein. The profile shows more than 300,000 distinct CDR3 sequences, about a sixth of them singletons. Input material: blood. The receptor source for this set is a woman between 25 and 40 years old with Graves' hyperthyroidism that later progressed to Graves' ophthalmopathy. Both conserved end residues are part of each CDR3. The D gene is left open where the match is weak. Some rows have no size entry. The others give once, few or many, or a class for an expanded clone.

D	length	V	size	J	CDR3	DNA
TRBD1	13	TRBV30	many	TRBJ2-1	CAWDRGSYNEQFF	TGTGCCTGGGACAGGGGCTCCTACAATGAGCAGTTCTTC
NA	12	TRBV29-1	NA	TRBJ1-2	CSVGGGDGGYTF	TGCAGCGTGGGGGGGGGGGATGGAGGCTACACCTTC
NA	14	TRBV20-1	few	TRBJ1-5	CSAGDPGGISPQHF	TGCAGTGCTGGGGACCCAGGAGGTATCAGCCCCCAGCATTTT
NA	16	TRBV20-1	NA	TRBJ1-5	CSARDFGRGGNQPQHF	TGCAGTGCTAGAGATTTTGGCAGGGGAGGTAATCAGCCCCAGCATTTT
NA	16	TRBV5-1	many	TRBJ2-3	CASSRIRDSGMDTQYF	TGCGCCAGCTCGAGAATTCGGGACTCCGGGATGGATACGCAGTATTTT
NA	14	TRBV4-1	few	TRBJ1-5	CASSQEGPHQPQHF	TGCGCCAGCAGCCAAGAAGGGCCGCATCAGCCCCAGCATTTT
NA	14	TRBV27	many	TRBJ2-3	CASSPGVWGDTQYF	TGTGCCAGCAGTCCTGGCGTATGGGGAGATACGCAGTATTTT
NA	13	TRBV6-1	many	TRBJ1-1	CASSVTMNTEAFF	TGTGCCAGCAGTGTAACCATGAACACTGAAGCTTTCTTT
TRBD1	16	TRBV5-1	many	TRBJ2-2	CASSGTGGPNTGELFF	TGCGCCAGCTCGGGGACAGGGGGCCCGAACACCGGGGAGCTGTTTTTT
NA	17	TRBV6-2/TRBV6-3	many	TRBJ2-7	CASNKGRIGVKGDEQYF	TGTGCCAGCAACAAGGGGCGGATTGGGGTAAAGGGCGACGAGCAGTACTTC
TRBD2	13	TRBV11-2	many	TRBJ2-5	CASSVSGVETQYF	TGTGCCAGCAGCGTTAGCGGGGTCGAGACCCAGTACTTC
NA	12	TRBV6-1	few	TRBJ2-3	CASSEVRNTQYF	TGTGCCAGCAGTGAAGTTCGAAATACGCAGTATTTT
TRBD1	15	TRBV5-1	NA	TRBJ1-2	CASSPPGQKNYGYTF	TGCGCCAGCAGCCCTCCGGGACAGAAAAACTATGGCTACACCTTC
TRBD1	15	TRBV29-1	few	TRBJ2-7	CSVLGQVDSSYEQYF	TGCAGCGTTCTTGGACAGGTGGATAGCTCCTACGAGCAGTACTTC
NA	12	TRBV12-3/TRBV12-4	many	TRBJ2-1	CASSGPNNEQFF	TGTGCCAGCAGTGGGCCAAACAATGAGCAGTTCTTC
NA	16	TRBV6-1	NA	TRBJ2-1	CASSGFTGPGYNEQFF	TGTGCCAGCAGTGGCTTTACGGGACCTGGATACAATGAGCAGTTCTTC
TRBD1	15	TRBV12-3/TRBV12-4	NA	TRBJ1-5	CASSLEGQGHQPQHF	TGTGCCAGCAGTTTAGAGGGACAGGGTCATCAGCCCCAGCATTTT
NA	12	TRBV7-9	NA	TRBJ1-2	CASSLVRGFPTF	TGTGCCAGCAGCTTAGTTAGAGGTTTTCCCACCTTC
NA	16	TRBV24-1	few	TRBJ2-3	CATSDPQSYSTDTQYF	TGTGCCACCAGTGACCCTCAGTCGTACAGCACAGATACGCAGTATTTT
NA	14	TRBV19	many	TRBJ2-5	CASSIVPSQETQYF	TGTGCCAGTAGTATAGTACCCTCCCAAGAGACCCAGTACTTC
TRBD1	13	TRBV5-1	NA	TRBJ1-5	CASREDRGQPQHF	TGCGCCAGCAGGGAGGACAGGGGACAGCCCCAGCATTTT
TRBD1	15	TRBV28	few	TRBJ1-2	CASSSQSTGGYGYTF	TGTGCCAGCAGTTCACAGTCGACAGGGGGCTATGGCTACACCTTC
TRBD1	15	TRBV28	many	TRBJ2-1	CASTKGRTGYNEQFF	TGTGCCAGCACCAAAGGCAGGACAGGGTACAATGAGCAGTTCTTC
TRBD1	13	TRBV18	many	TRBJ1-2	CASSPGTDYGYTF	TGTGCCAGCTCACCCGGGACAGACTATGGCTACACCTTC
TRBD2	15	TRBV2	many	TRBJ2-5	CASSTSGGSQETQYF	TGTGCCAGCAGTACCAGCGGGGGGTCCCAAGAGACCCAGTACTTC
NA	15	TRBV3-1	many	TRBJ1-3	CASSQDLYRGNTIYF	TGTGCCAGCAGCCAAGATCTTTACAGAGGAAACACCATATATTTT
NA	14	TRBV5-4	NA	TRBJ2-3	CASSWPASPDTQYF	TGTGCCAGCAGCTGGCCGGCCTCCCCAGATACGCAGTATTTT